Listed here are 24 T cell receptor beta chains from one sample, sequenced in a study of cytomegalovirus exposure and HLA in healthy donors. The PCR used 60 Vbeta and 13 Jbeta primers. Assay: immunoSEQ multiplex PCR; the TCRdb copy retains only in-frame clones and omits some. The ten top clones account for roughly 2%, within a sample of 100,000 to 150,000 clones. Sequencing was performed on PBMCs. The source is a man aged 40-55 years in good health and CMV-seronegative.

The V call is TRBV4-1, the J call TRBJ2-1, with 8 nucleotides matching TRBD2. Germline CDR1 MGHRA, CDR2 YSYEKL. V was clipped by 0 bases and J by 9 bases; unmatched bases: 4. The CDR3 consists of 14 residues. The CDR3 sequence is CASSQDRGRSEQFF. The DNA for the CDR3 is TGCGCCAGCAGCCAAGACCGCGGGAGGAGTGAGCAGTTCTTC.

Here the CDR3 DNA reads TGCAGTGCAAACCGGGTAGCTGAAGCTTTCTTT. This encodes CSANRVAEAFF. The gene calls are TRBV20-1 and TRBJ1-1; D is ambiguous. V was cut by 6 bases and J by 6 bases, with 11 bases left in between. The CDR3 sequence is 11 residues long. In germline, CDR1 is DFQATT, CDR2 SNEGSKA (reference sequence).

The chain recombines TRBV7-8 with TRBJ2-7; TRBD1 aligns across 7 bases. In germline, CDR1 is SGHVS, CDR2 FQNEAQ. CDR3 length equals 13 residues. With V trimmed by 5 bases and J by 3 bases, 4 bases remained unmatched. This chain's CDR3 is CASSRDRDYEQYF. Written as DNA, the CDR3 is TGTGCCAGCAGCCGAGACAGGGACTACGAGCAGTACTTC.

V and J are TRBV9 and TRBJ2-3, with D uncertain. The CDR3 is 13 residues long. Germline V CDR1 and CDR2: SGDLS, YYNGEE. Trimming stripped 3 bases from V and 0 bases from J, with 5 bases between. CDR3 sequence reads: CASSGTSTDTQYF. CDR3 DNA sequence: TGTGCCAGCAGCGGCACTAGCACAGATACGCAGTATTTT.

In DNA form, the CDR3 reads TGTGCCAGCAGGGGGGGAGGTAATGAGCAGTTCTTC. Translation gives CASRGGGNEQFF. This chain connects TRBV2 to TRBJ2-1, with a weak D call TRBD2 (6 bases). Germline V gene lookup returns CDR1 SNHLY and CDR2 FYNNEI. This CDR3 has 12 amino acids. Trimming removed 6 bases at V and 7 bases at J, with 10 bases between.

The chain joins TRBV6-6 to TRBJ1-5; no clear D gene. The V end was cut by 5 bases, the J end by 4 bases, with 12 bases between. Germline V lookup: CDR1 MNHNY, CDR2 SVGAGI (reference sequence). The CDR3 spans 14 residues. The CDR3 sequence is CASSARSGNQPQHF. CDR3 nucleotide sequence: TGTGCCAGCAGTGCCCGGAGCGGTAATCAGCCCCAGCATTTT.

The CDR3 protein is CASSERTGGTTGELFF. CDR3 in DNA: TGTGCCAGCAGTGAGAGGACAGGGGGAACCACCGGGGAGCTGTTTTTT. The chain is built from TRBV2 and TRBJ2-2; 10 nucleotides match TRBD1. Losses at the gene ends were 3 bases for V and 4 bases for J; bases not matched to a gene: 5. Germline lookup yields CDR1 SNHLY and CDR2 FYNNEI. The CDR3 covers 16 residues. Drawing the rest from reference TRBV2 and TRBJ2-2, the complete variable domain is EPEVTQTPSHQVTQMGQEVILRCVPISNHLYFYWYRQILGQKVEFLVSFYNNEISEKSEIFDDQFSVERPDGSNFTLKIRSTKLEDSAMYFCASSERTGGTTGELFFGEGSRLTVL.

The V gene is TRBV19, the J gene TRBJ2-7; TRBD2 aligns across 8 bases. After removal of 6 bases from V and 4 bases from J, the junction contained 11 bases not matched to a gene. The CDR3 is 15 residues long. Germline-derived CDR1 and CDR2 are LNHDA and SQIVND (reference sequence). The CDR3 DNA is TGTGCCAGTAGCCCCGGGACTAGGGCCGAGTACGAGCAGTACTTC. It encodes CASSPGTRAEYEQYF.

In DNA form, the CDR3 reads TGTGCCTGGAGTGTAGGGGGCGCGTCCTACGAGCAGTACTTC. It codes for CAWSVGGASYEQYF. The chain links TRBV30 to TRBJ2-7, with 7 positions matching TRBD1. V trimming: 0 bases; J trimming: 1 base; junction bases outside the gene matches: 3. The CDR3 has 14 amino acids. Germline values: CDR1 GTSNPN, CDR2 SVGIG (reference sequence).

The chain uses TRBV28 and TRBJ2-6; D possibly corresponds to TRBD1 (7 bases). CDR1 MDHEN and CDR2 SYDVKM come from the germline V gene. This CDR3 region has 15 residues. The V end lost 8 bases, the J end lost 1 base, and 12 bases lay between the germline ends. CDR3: CASGSGGSGANVLTF. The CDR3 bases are TGTGCCAGCGGGTCAGGGGGGTCTGGGGCCAACGTCCTGACTTTC.

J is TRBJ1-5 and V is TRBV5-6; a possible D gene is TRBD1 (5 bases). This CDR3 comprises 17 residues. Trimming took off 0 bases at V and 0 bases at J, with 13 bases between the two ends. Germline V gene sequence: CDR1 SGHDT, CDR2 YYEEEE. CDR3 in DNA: TGTGCCAGCAGCTTGGACAGGTTTTTTTATAGCAATCAGCCCCAGCATTTT. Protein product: CASSLDRFFYSNQPQHF.

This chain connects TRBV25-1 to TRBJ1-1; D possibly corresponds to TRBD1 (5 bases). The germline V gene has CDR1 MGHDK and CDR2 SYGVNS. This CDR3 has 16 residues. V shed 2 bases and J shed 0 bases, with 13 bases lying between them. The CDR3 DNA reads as TGTGCCAGCAGTGAAGGAAGGGGCCCCATGAACACTGAAGCTTTCTTT. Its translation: CASSEGRGPMNTEAFF.

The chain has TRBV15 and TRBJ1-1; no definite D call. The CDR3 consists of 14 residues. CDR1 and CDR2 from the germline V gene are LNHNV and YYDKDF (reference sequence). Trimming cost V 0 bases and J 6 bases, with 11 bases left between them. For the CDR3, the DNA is TGTGCCACCAGCAGAGATCGAGCTGCCGCTGAAGCTTTCTTT. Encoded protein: CATSRDRAAAEAFF.

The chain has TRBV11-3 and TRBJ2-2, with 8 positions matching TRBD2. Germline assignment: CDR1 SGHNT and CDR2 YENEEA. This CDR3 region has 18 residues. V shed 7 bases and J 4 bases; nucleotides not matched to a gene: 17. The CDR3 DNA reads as TGTGCCAGCAAAGGGTCTCTGGCGGGAGGCCGCGGCACCGGGGAGCTGTTTTTT. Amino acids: CASKGSLAGGRGTGELFF.

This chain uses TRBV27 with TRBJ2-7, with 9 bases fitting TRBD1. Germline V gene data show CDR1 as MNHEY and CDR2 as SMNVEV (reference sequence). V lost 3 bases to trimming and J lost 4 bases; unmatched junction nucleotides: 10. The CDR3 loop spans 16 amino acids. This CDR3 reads CASSFSMWDRVYEQYF. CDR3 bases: TGTGCCAGCAGTTTTAGCATGTGGGACAGGGTTTACGAGCAGTACTTC.

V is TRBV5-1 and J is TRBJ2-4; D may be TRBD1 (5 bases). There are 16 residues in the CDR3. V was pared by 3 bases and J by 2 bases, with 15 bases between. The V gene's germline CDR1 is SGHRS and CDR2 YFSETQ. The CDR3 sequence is CASSSYIGASKNIQYF. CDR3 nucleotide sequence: TGCGCCAGCAGCTCATATATTGGGGCGTCCAAAAACATTCAGTACTTC. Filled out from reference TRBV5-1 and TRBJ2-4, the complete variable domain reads KAGVTQTPRYLIKTRGQQVTLSCSPISGHRSVSWYQQTPGQGLQFLFEYFSETQRNKGNFPGRFSGRQFSNSRSEMNVSTLELGDSALYLCASSSYIGASKNIQYFGAGTRLSVL.

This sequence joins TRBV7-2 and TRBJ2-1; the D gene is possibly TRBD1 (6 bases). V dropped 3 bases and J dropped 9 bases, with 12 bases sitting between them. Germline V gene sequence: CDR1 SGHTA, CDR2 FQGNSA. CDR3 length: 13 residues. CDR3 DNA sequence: TGTGCCAGCAGCTTCCGACAGGATGGTGAGCAGTTCTTC. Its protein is CASSFRQDGEQFF.

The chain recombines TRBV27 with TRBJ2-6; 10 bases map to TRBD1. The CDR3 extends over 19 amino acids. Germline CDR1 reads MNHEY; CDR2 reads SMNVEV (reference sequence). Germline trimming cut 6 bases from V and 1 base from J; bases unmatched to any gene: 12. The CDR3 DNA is TGTGCCAGCAGGGGGAGGGGTTGGGACAGGGGATCTGGGGCCAACGTCCTGACTTTC. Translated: CASRGRGWDRGSGANVLTF. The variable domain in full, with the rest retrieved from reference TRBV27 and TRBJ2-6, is EAQVTQNPRYLITVTGKKLTVTCSQNMNHEYMSWYRQDPGLGLRQIYYSMNVEVTDKGDVPEGYKVSRKEKRNFPLILESPSPNQTSLYFCASRGRGWDRGSGANVLTFGAGSRLTVL.

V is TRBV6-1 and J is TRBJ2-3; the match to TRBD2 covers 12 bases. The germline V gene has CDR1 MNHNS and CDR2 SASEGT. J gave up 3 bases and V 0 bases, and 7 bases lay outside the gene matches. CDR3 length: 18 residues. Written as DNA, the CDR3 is TGTGCCAGCAGTGAAGCGCGAACTAGCGGGAGGTTGACAGATACGCAGTATTTT. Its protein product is CASSEARTSGRLTDTQYF.

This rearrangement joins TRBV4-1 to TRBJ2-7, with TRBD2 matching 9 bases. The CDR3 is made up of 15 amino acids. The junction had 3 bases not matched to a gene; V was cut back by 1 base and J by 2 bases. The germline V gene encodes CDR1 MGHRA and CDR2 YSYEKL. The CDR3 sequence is CASSQGLAGTYEQYF. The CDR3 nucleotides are TGCGCCAGCAGCCAAGGGCTAGCGGGAACCTACGAGCAGTACTTC.

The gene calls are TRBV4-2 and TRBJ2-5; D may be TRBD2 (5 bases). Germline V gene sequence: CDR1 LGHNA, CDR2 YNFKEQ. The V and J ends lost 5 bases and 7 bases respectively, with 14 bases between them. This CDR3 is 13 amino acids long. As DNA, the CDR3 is TGTGCCAGCAGCTCCCCCGGAAGCGGGACCCAGTACTTC. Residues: CASSSPGSGTQYF.

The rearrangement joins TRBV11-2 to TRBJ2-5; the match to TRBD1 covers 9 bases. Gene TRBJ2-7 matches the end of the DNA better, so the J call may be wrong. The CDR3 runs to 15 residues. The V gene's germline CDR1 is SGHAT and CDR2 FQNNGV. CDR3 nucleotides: TGTGCCAGCAGGCGCGCCGGGACAGGGCTCTACGAGCAGTACTTC. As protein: CASRRAGTGLYEQYF.

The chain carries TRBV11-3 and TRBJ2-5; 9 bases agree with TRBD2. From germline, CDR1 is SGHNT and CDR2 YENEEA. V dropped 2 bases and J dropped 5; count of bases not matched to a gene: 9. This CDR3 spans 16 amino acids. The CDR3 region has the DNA TGTGCCAGCAGCTTACGAAGGCGGGAGGGCCTTGAGACCCAGTACTTC. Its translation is CASSLRRREGLETQYF. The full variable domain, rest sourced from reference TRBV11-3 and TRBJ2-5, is EAGVVQSPRYKIIEKKQPVAFWCNPISGHNTLYWYLQNLGQGPELLIRYENEEAVDDSQLPKDRFSAERLKGVDSTLKIQPAELGDSAVYLCASSLRRREGLETQYFGPGTRLLVL.

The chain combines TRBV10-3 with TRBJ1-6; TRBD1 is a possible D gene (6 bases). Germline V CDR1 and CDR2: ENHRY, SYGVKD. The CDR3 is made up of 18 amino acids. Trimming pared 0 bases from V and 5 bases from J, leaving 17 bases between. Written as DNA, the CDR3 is TGTGCCATCAGTGAGTCTACGGGGGGGCGTCAACATAATTCACCCCTCCACTTT. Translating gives CAISESTGGRQHNSPLHF.